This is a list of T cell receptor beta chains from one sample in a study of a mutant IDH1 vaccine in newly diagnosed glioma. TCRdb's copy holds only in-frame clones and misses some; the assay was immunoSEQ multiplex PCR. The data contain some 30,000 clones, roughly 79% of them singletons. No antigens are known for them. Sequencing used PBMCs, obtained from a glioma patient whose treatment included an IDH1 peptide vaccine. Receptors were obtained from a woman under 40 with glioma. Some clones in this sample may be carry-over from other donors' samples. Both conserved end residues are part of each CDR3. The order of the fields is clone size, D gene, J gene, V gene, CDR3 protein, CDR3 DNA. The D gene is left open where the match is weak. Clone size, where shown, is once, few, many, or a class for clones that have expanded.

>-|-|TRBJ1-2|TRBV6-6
CASSYGAVAVGYTF
TGTGCCAGCAGTTACGGGGCAGTTGCGGTTGGCTACACCTTC
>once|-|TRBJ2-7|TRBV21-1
CASGSRGSHEQYF
TGTGCCAGCGGGTCAAGGGGGTCGCACGAGCAGTACTTC
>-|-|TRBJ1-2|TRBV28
CASSLPHAANYGYTF
TGTGCCAGCAGTTTGCCGCATGCGGCTAACTATGGCTACACCTTC
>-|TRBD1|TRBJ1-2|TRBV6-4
CASSDSRFRTGGGYTF
TGTGCCAGCAGTGACTCGAGGTTCAGGACAGGGGGCGGCTACACCTTC
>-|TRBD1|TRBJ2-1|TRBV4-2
CASSQDPWLRQGYNEQFF
TGTGCCAGCAGCCAAGATCCGTGGCTGAGACAGGGGTACAATGAGCAGTTCTTC
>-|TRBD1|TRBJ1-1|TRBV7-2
CASSERQGLNTEAFF
TGTGCCAGCAGCGAGAGACAGGGCCTGAACACTGAAGCTTTCTTT
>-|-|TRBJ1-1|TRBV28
CASSGSEKGLNTEAFF
TGTGCCAGCAGTGGATCGGAAAAGGGACTGAACACTGAAGCTTTCTTT
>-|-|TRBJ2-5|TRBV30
CGLGSIETQYF
TGTGGGTTGGGCTCCATAGAGACCCAGTACTTC
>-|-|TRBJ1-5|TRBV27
CASSPRDGNQPQHF
TGTGCCAGCAGTCCCCGGGACGGGAATCAGCCCCAGCATTTT
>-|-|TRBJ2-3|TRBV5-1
CASRLSVTTDTQYF
TGCGCCAGCAGACTAAGCGTCACGACAGATACGCAGTATTTT
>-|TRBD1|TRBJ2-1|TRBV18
CASSLGGAQGVENEQFF
TGTGCCAGCTCACTTGGGGGCGCGCAGGGGGTTGAGAATGAGCAGTTCTTC
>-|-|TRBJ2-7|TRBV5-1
CASSLVSTGTIVKQYF
TGCGCCAGCAGCTTGGTCTCCACCGGGACAATTGTGAAGCAGTACTTC
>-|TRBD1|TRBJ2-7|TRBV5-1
CASSVGPDRAHEQYF
TGCGCCAGCAGTGTGGGCCCGGACAGGGCCCACGAGCAGTACTTC
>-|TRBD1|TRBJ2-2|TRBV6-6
CASSSGQVTGELFF
TGTGCCAGCAGTTCTGGACAGGTCACCGGGGAGCTGTTTTTT
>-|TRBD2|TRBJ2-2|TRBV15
CAARAGVNTGELFF
TGTGCCGCCCGAGCGGGAGTGAACACCGGGGAGCTGTTTTTT
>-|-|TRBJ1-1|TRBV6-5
CASSWGGEAFF
TGTGCCAGCAGTTGGGGAGGAGAAGCTTTCTTT
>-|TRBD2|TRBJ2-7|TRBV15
CATSRDRLAGGYEQYF
TGTGCCACCAGCAGAGATCGGCTAGCGGGAGGCTACGAGCAGTACTTC
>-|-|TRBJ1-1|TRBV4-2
CASSQDVAAEAFF
TGTGCCAGCAGCCAAGATGTCGCAGCTGAAGCTTTCTTT
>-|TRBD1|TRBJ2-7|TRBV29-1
CSVATGVFSEQYF
TGCAGCGTTGCGACAGGGGTTTTTTCCGAGCAGTACTTC
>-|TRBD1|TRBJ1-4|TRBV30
CAWSSTGVTNEKLFF
TGTGCCTGGAGTTCCACAGGGGTGACTAATGAAAAACTGTTTTTT
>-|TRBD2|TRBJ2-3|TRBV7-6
CASSPGLAGGTDTQYF
TGTGCCAGCAGCCCTGGACTAGCGGGAGGGACAGATACGCAGTATTTT
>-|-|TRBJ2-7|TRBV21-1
CASSRGGVGEQYF
TGTGCCAGCAGCAGAGGAGGGGTCGGCGAGCAGTACTTC
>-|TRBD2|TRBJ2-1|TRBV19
CASGVGGLAGPYNEQFF
TGTGCCAGTGGAGTAGGGGGACTAGCGGGGCCTTACAATGAGCAGTTCTTC
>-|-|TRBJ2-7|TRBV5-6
CASSLRGSGYEQYF
TGTGCCAGCAGCTTGCGGGGAAGCGGCTACGAGCAGTACTTC
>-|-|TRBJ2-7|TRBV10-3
CAISGGKGYEQYF
TGTGCCATCAGTGGAGGGAAGGGCTACGAGCAGTACTTC
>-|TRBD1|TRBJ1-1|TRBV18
CASSPDREAFF
TGTGCCAGCTCACCGGACAGGGAAGCTTTCTTT
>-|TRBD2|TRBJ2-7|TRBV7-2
CASSLFGGNYEQYF
TGTGCCAGCAGCTTATTCGGGGGGAACTACGAGCAGTACTTC
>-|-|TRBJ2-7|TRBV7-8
CASSLSYSSYEQYF
TGTGCCAGCAGCTTGTCGTACAGCTCCTACGAGCAGTACTTC
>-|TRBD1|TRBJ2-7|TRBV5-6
CASSSRTGTYEQYF
TGTGCCAGCAGCTCCCGGACAGGCACCTACGAGCAGTACTTC
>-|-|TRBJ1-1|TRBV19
CASSSVGEYEAFF
TGTGCCAGTAGTTCGGTGGGCGAATATGAAGCTTTCTTT
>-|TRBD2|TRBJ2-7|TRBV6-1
CASSKGLAGTYEQYF
TGTGCCAGCAGTAAGGGACTAGCGGGGACCTACGAGCAGTACTTC
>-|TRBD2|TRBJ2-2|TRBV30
CAVHTGLAGNTGELFF
TGTGCCGTACATACTGGACTAGCGGGGAACACCGGGGAGCTGTTTTTT
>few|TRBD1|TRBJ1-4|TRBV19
CASRTGTGERKLFF
TGTGCCAGTAGGACCGGGACAGGGGAGAGAAAACTGTTTTTT
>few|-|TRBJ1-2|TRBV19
CASTQGAVGYGYTF
TGTGCCAGTACCCAAGGGGCGGTTGGGTATGGCTACACCTTC
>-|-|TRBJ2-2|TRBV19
CASRKPGLSNTGELFF
TGTGCCAGTAGAAAACCGGGGCTATCGAACACCGGGGAGCTGTTTTTT
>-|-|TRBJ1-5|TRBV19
CASSIRGGSNQPQHF
TGTGCCAGTAGTATACGGGGTGGGAGCAATCAGCCCCAGCATTTT
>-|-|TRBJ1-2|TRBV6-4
CASSRHQEDYGYTF
TGTGCCAGCAGTAGGCATCAGGAGGACTATGGCTACACCTTC
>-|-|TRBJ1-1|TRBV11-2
CASSLMSMNTEAFF
TGTGCCAGCAGCTTGATGAGCATGAACACTGAAGCTTTCTTT
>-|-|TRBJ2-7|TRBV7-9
CASSLLDSPPYEQYF
TGTGCCAGCAGCTTATTGGACTCCCCGCCCTACGAGCAGTACTTC
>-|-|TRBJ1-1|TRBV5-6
CASSLLPDGTEAFF
TGTGCCAGCAGCTTGTTGCCGGATGGGACTGAAGCTTTCTTT
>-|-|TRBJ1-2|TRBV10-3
CAISEGLGWDGYTF
TGTGCCATCAGTGAGGGCCTCGGGTGGGATGGCTACACCTTC
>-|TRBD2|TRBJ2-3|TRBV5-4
CASSRELAGTDTQYF
TGTGCCAGCAGCCGGGAACTAGCGGGCACAGATACGCAGTATTTT
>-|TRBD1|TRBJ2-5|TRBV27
CASSVRRGGETQYF
TGTGCCAGCAGCGTTCGCAGAGGGGGCGAGACCCAGTACTTC
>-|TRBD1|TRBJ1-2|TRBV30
CAWSGTGGSYTF
TGTGCCTGGAGTGGGACAGGGGGAAGCTACACCTTC
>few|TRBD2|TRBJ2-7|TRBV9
CASSVGGSSYEQYF
TGTGCCAGCAGCGTGGGCGGGAGCTCCTACGAGCAGTACTTC
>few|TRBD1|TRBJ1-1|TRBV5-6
CASSFQGAQVRAFF
TGTGCCAGCAGCTTTCAGGGGGCGCAGGTTAGGGCTTTCTTT
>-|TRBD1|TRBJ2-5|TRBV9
CASSLTGTGKETQYF
TGTGCCAGCAGCCTTACCGGGACAGGGAAAGAGACCCAGTACTTC
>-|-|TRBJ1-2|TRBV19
CASSIEGWMSNYGYTF
TGTGCCAGTAGTATAGAGGGTTGGATGTCTAACTATGGCTACACCTTC
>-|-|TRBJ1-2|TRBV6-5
CASSRTLQGDGYTF
TGTGCCAGCAGCCGAACACTACAGGGAGATGGCTACACCTTC
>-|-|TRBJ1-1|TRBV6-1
CASILDRGAEAFF
-
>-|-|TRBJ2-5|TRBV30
CAWMPDKQETQYF
TGTGCCTGGATGCCGGACAAGCAAGAGACCCAGTACTTC
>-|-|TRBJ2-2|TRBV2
CASNAPGELFF
TGTGCCAGCAACGCCCCCGGGGAGCTGTTTTTT